This T cell receptor beta chain stems from a study of CD8 T cells in ankylosing spondylitis. Study observations and caveats: About 8 highly homologous variants made up a TCR beta motif that seemed to typify ankylosing spondylitis blood. Clones linked with disease were CD8+ and fairly uncommon in the peripheral blood. Enrichment of disease-linked clones was reportedly significant in matched ankylosing spondylitis synovial fluid.

TCRdb used MiXCR to reprocess the 5' RACE reads, holding one entry per CDR3 protein. The sample records some 800,000 distinct CDR3 sequences, over 9.5% being singletons. This clonotype has just a few counts. The antigen remains undetermined. CDR3 length: 16 residues. V shed 6 bases, J shed 1 base, and the junction held 10 bases outside the gene matches. Germline-derived CDR1 and CDR2 are DFQATT and SNEGSKA (reference sequence). The sample comprised blood, either unsorted or a sorted T cell fraction (not recorded which). This sequence originates from a male donor with ankylosing spondylitis. The chain is built from TRBV20-1 and TRBJ2-4; 9 nucleotides align to TRBD1. The DNA of the CDR3 is TGCAGTGCGCGGGACAGGGAATTTACGGCCAAAAACATTCAGTACTTC. Residues: CSARDREFTAKNIQYF.